What follows are 20 T cell receptor beta chains derived from one specimen sequenced in a study of CD8 T cells in ankylosing spondylitis. TCRdb reprocessed the 5' RACE reads with MiXCR, giving one entry per CDR3 protein. The sample has 150,000 to 200,000 distinct CDR3 sequences, around 10% seen once. Source material: blood, either unsorted or a sorted T cell fraction (not recorded which). The receptors derive from a male donor with ankylosing spondylitis or in good health (not recorded which).

Many counts were recorded for this clonotype. The CDR3 is CASSLSPRGPEQYF. In DNA, the CDR3 is TGCGCCAGCAGTTTGTCCCCGAGGGGACCCGAGCAGTACTTC. J is TRBJ2-7 and V is TRBV5-1, with D perhaps given as TRBD1 or TRBD2 (5 bases each). CDR3 length: 14 residues. The V end lost 5 bases, the J end lost 6 bases, and 18 bases lay between the germline ends. Germline V gene sequence: CDR1 SGHRS, CDR2 YFSETQ.

This clonotype was recorded at least ten times. The chain uses TRBV10-3 and TRBJ2-2, with 7 bases identical to TRBD1. This CDR3 is 15 amino acids long. From germline, CDR1 is ENHRY and CDR2 SYGVKD. Losses at the gene ends were 6 bases for V and 5 bases for J; bases not matched to a gene: 9. In DNA form, the CDR3 reads TGTGCCATCAGGGACGACAGGGCAGGGACCGGGGAGCTGTTTTTT. Its protein is CAIRDDRAGTGELFF.

The chain has TRBV25-1 and TRBJ2-7; D possibly uses TRBD1 or TRBD2 (5 bases each). This CDR3 is built from 13 residues. Germline CDR1 and CDR2: MGHDK and SYGVNS. V lost 3 bases to trimming and J lost 6 bases, with 12 bases between them. The CDR3 DNA reads TGTGCCAGCAGTGATCGGGGCCTGGCCGAGCAGTACTTC. It yields the protein CASSDRGLAEQYF.

This clonotype was picked up many times. This sequence joins TRBV5-1 and TRBJ2-4; maybe TRBD1 (7 bases). From germline, CDR1 is SGHRS and CDR2 YFSETQ. This CDR3 is built from 17 residues. V dropped 0 bases and J dropped 2 bases, with 15 bases sitting between them. DNA of the CDR3: TGCGCCAGCAGCTTGGACAGGGGAGGCAAATCCAAAAACATTCAGTACTTC. The encoded protein is CASSLDRGGKSKNIQYF.

The chain links TRBV7-9 to TRBJ2-7; 8 bases map to TRBD1. V lost 5 bases, J lost 4 bases, and 4 bases stayed unmatched. The germline CDR1 and CDR2 sequences are SEHNR and FQNEAQ (reference sequence). The CDR3 totals 13 residues. The CDR3 nucleotides are TGTGCCAGCAGCCAGGGGGCTCTTTACGAGCAGTACTTC. It specifies CASSQGALYEQYF. The variable domain in full, completed from reference TRBV7-9 and TRBJ2-7, reads DTGVSQNPRHKITKRGQNVTFRCDPISEHNRLYWYRQTLGQGPEFLTYFQNEAQLEKSRLLSDRFSAERPKGSFSTLEIQRTEQGDSAMYLCASSQGALYEQYFGPGTRLTVT.

In this sample, this clonotype turned up many times. The chain uses TRBV27 and TRBJ2-7; 12 positions agree with TRBD1. Looked up from germline, CDR1 is MNHEY and CDR2 is SMNVEV (reference sequence). V lost 5 bases and J lost 5; bases outside the gene matches: 10. The CDR3 extends over 16 amino acids. In DNA, the CDR3 is TGTGCCAGCAGTAGAACCGGGACAGGGGGCACGGACGAGCAGTACTTC. Protein sequence: CASSRTGTGGTDEQYF.

At least ten counts were recorded for this clonotype. The rearrangement links TRBV5-1 to TRBJ2-5, with D possibly TRBD1 on 6 matching bases. With 7 bases removed from V and 3 bases from J, the gap between germline ends came to 13 bases. CDR1 SGHRS and CDR2 YFSETQ come from the germline V gene. This CDR3 region has 13 residues. The CDR3 coding sequence is TGCGCCAGCGGCAGACAGGTAGAAGAGACCCAGTACTTC. It codes for CASGRQVEETQYF. Looking up the rest from reference TRBV5-1 and TRBJ2-5 gives the full variable domain: KAGVTQTPRYLIKTRGQQVTLSCSPISGHRSVSWYQQTPGQGLQFLFEYFSETQRNKGNFPGRFSGRQFSNSRSEMNVSTLELGDSALYLCASGRQVEETQYFGPGTRLLVL.

This clonotype was counted many times. The chain employs TRBV5-1 and TRBJ1-1; D remains ambiguous. V was trimmed by 4 bases and J by 1 base, leaving 8 bases between them. Germline-derived CDR1 and CDR2 are SGHRS and YFSETQ. The CDR3 covers 13 residues. The CDR3 loop is CASSALRNTEAFF. CDR3 bases: TGCGCCAGCAGCGCTTTGAGGAACACTGAAGCTTTCTTT.

At least ten counts were recorded for this clonotype. J is TRBJ2-1 and V is TRBV12-3 or TRBV12-4; D might be TRBD2 (5 bases). Trimming stripped 7 bases from V and 4 bases from J, with 14 bases between. CDR3 size: 14 residues. CDR3 DNA: TGTGCCAGCAACGGAGGACTGGTTTACAATGAGCAGTTCTTC. It yields the protein CASNGGLVYNEQFF.

This clonotype has ten or more counts. The chain combines TRBV5-1 with TRBJ2-2; TRBD1 agrees at 8 bases. CDR1 and CDR2 from the germline V gene are SGHRS and YFSETQ. Trimming cost V 4 bases and J 1 base; bases outside gene matches: 3. The CDR3 is 15 residues long. DNA for the CDR3: TGCGCCAGCAGCCCTGACAGGGGGAACACCGGGGAGCTGTTTTTT. The encoded protein is CASSPDRGNTGELFF.

This clonotype has a count of ten or more. V gene TRBV12-3 or TRBV12-4 combines with J gene TRBJ1-2; a possible D gene is TRBD1 (5 bases). The CDR3 sequence is 14 residues long. V dropped 6 bases and J dropped 5 bases, with 16 bases sitting between them. The CDR3 spells CASRPVGGDYGYTF. CDR3 DNA sequence: TGTGCCAGCAGGCCAGTCGGGGGGGATTATGGCTACACCTTC.

This sequence joins TRBV7-8 and TRBJ2-1, with 8 bases fitting TRBD2. CDR3 length: 14 amino acids. Germline CDR1 and CDR2: SGHVS and FQNEAQ. V lost 2 bases to trimming and J lost 9 bases; unmatched junction nucleotides: 6. The chain's CDR3 is CASSLQAGVPEQFF. CDR3 nucleotide sequence: TGTGCCAGCAGCTTACAAGCGGGAGTTCCTGAGCAGTTCTTC.

This clonotype was seen repeatedly, ten times or more. The rearrangement links TRBV25-1 to TRBJ1-1, with D unclear. V lost 1 base to trimming and J lost 0 bases, with 9 bases between them. Germline loops: CDR1 MGHDK, CDR2 SYGVNS. The CDR3 runs 15 residues. CDR3 coding DNA: TGTGCCAGCAGTGAATCCGGGGAACTGAACACTGAAGCTTTCTTT. This gives the protein CASSESGELNTEAFF.

This clonotype was counted at least ten times. This chain joins TRBV5-6 and TRBJ2-2; 8 bases align to TRBD2. The V gene end was trimmed by 4 bases and the J gene end by 0 bases; junction bases not matched to a gene: 5. Germline CDR1 and CDR2: SGHDT and YYEEEE. This CDR3 contains 16 residues. This chain's CDR3 is CASSPLAGTNTGELFF. CDR3 DNA: TGTGCCAGCAGCCCCCTAGCGGGTACGAACACCGGGGAGCTGTTTTTT. The whole variable domain, remainder taken from reference TRBV5-6 and TRBJ2-2, is DAGVTQSPTHLIKTRGQQVTLRCSPKSGHDTVSWYQQALGQGPQFIFQYYEEEERQRGNFPDRFSGHQFPNYSSELNVNALLLGDSALYLCASSPLAGTNTGELFFGEGSRLTVL.

The chain links TRBV5-6 to TRBJ2-1; D is perhaps TRBD1 (5 bases). Trimming pared 4 bases from V and 1 base from J, leaving 12 bases between. CDR3 length equals 15 residues. Germline CDR1 is SGHDT and CDR2 is YYEEEE. The CDR3 reads CASSIRDRSYNEQFF. CDR3 sequence (DNA): TGTGCCAGCAGCATCAGGGATAGGTCCTACAATGAGCAGTTCTTC.

At least ten counts were recorded for this clonotype. The chain couples TRBV10-3 to TRBJ2-3; the match to TRBD2 covers 7 bases. The CDR3 is 16 amino acids. With 2 bases clipped from V and 2 bases from J, the junction kept 7 bases outside the gene matches. Germline CDR1 and CDR2: ENHRY and SYGVKD. CDR3 coding DNA: TGTGCCATCAGTGAGATACCGCGGGGGAACACAGATACGCAGTATTTT. The encoded protein is CAISEIPRGNTDTQYF.

The sample holds many counts of this clonotype. The chain's CDR3 is CSAGTASSYEQYF. CDR3 nucleotide sequence: TGCAGTGCTGGGACAGCCAGCTCCTACGAGCAGTACTTC. The V call is TRBV20-1, the J call TRBJ2-7; 7 bases agree with TRBD1. The CDR3 totals 13 residues. V shed 5 bases, J shed 0 bases, and the junction held 4 bases outside the gene matches. The germline gives CDR1 DFQATT, CDR2 SNEGSKA (reference sequence).

This clonotype was detected only a few times. The gene calls are TRBV5-6 and TRBJ2-3; 9 bases are shared with TRBD2. V trimming: 0 bases; J trimming: 3 bases; junction bases outside the gene matches: 5. CDR1 and CDR2 (germline): SGHDT, YYEEEE. There are 16 residues in the CDR3. CDR3 sequence (DNA): TGTGCCAGCAGCTTGGGGCGGGGGGGCCATACAGATACGCAGTATTTT. This codes for CASSLGRGGHTDTQYF.

A remark on this clonotype: A much bigger clone sits one base away, suggesting this may be a read error. The chain carries TRBV7-8 and TRBJ2-7; D not certain. CDR3 size: 12 residues. Germline CDR1 is SGHVS and CDR2 is FQNEAQ. Trimming took off 5 bases at V and 5 bases at J, with 10 bases between the two ends. Here the CDR3 reads CASSPALNEQYF. CDR3 DNA sequence: TGTGCCAGCAGCCCCGCCTTGAACGAGCAGTACTTC. Full variable domain (outside the CDR3, taken from reference TRBV7-8 and TRBJ2-7): GAGVSQSPRYKVAKRGQDVALRCDPISGHVSLFWYQQALGQGPEFLTYFQNEAQLDKSGLPSDRFFAERPEGSVSTLKIQRTQQEDSAVYLCASSPALNEQYFGPGTRLTVT.

This clonotype has ten or more counts. This chain connects TRBV5-1 to TRBJ1-2; the match to TRBD1 covers 9 bases. This CDR3 comprises 17 residues. V shed 7 bases, J shed 1 base, and the junction held 14 bases outside the gene matches. Germline CDR1 is SGHRS and CDR2 is YFSETQ. The CDR3: CASAHGTGRIFNYGYTF. For the CDR3, the DNA is TGCGCCAGCGCCCACGGGACAGGGAGGATTTTTAACTATGGCTACACCTTC.